These 28 T cell receptor beta chains originate from one sample sequenced in a study of cytomegalovirus exposure and HLA in healthy donors. Use of 60 Vbeta and 13 Jbeta primers characterized the PCR. Clones were read by immunoSEQ multiplex PCR, and TCRdb kept only the in-frame ones, dropping some. The sample has over 100,000 clones, approximately 74% seen once; the top ten hold around 6.6%. Specimen: PBMCs. These receptors were collected from a middle-aged man in good health and CMV-seropositive.

The chain recombines TRBV6-1 with TRBJ2-7; 8 positions agree with TRBD1. The trim removed 6 bases at V and 3 bases at J, leaving 7 bases unmatched. The CDR3 has 14 amino acids. Germline V gene sequence: CDR1 MNHNS, CDR2 SASEGT. The CDR3: CASRGTGGIYEQYF. CDR3 sequence (DNA): TGTGCCAGCAGGGGGACAGGAGGGATCTACGAGCAGTACTTC.

The genes are TRBV27 and TRBJ2-1, with 11 bases lining up with TRBD2. Germline V gives CDR1 MNHEY, CDR2 SMNVEV (reference sequence). After removal of 8 bases from V and 13 bases from J, the junction contained 4 bases not matched to a gene. The CDR3 length is 11 residues. DNA of the CDR3: TGTGCCAGCTACACTAGCGGGAGACAGTTCTTC. Translation: CASYTSGRQFF.

This chain joins TRBV7-9 and TRBJ2-5, with a possible D match to TRBD2 (5 bases). The CDR3 runs 15 residues. V lost 2 bases and J lost 4, with 14 bases in between. Germline V gives CDR1 SEHNR, CDR2 FQNEAQ (reference sequence). The CDR3 DNA is TGTGCCAGCAGCTTAAGAGGCAGAGGGTCAGAGACCCAGTACTTC. Translated: CASSLRGRGSETQYF.

The V gene is TRBV5-1, the J gene TRBJ1-6, with TRBD1 identical over 8 bases. The CDR3 is 14 amino acids. Germline trimming cut 2 bases from V and 7 bases from J; bases unmatched to any gene: 2. Germline loops: CDR1 SGHRS, CDR2 YFSETQ. Here the CDR3 reads CASSFRTGNSPLHF. The CDR3 coding sequence is TGCGCCAGCAGCTTCCGGACAGGGAATTCACCCCTCCACTTT.

This chain joins TRBV27 and TRBJ2-5; 8 nucleotides agree with TRBD2. V was clipped by 2 bases and J by 7 bases; unmatched bases: 12. The CDR3 extends over 16 amino acids. Germline V gives CDR1 MNHEY, CDR2 SMNVEV (reference sequence). The CDR3 sequence is CASSLASGSAPLTQYF. In nucleotides, the CDR3 is TGTGCCAGCAGTTTAGCCAGCGGGAGCGCACCGTTGACCCAGTACTTC.

This clone has a handful of counts. The chain joins TRBV6-5 to TRBJ1-6; 7 nucleotides align to TRBD1. The CDR3 extends over 15 amino acids. Germline V gene data show CDR1 as MNHEY and CDR2 as SVGAGI. Trimming took 7 bases from V and 7 from J; bases not matched to a gene: 10. CDR3 protein: CASNRDRVRNSPLHF. CDR3 nucleotide sequence: TGTGCCAGCAACCGCGACAGGGTTCGCAATTCACCCCTCCACTTT.

The chain recombines TRBV28 with TRBJ1-5; possibly TRBD1 for D (5 bases). Germline V gene sequence: CDR1 MDHEN, CDR2 SYDVKM. V was trimmed by 7 bases and J by 3 bases, leaving 13 bases between them. This CDR3 comprises 14 residues. The CDR3 coding sequence is TGTGCCAGCAAGCCAGGGCAGGTCAATCAGCCCCAGCATTTT. Protein: CASKPGQVNQPQHF.

The V and J genes are TRBV27 and TRBJ2-7; no reliable D call. V was cut by 7 bases and J by 5 bases, with 6 bases left in between. Per the germline V gene, CDR1 is MNHEY and CDR2 is SMNVEV (reference sequence). This CDR3 has 10 amino acids. CDR3 DNA: TGTGCCAGCATAACTAACGAGCAGTACTTC. Protein: CASITNEQYF.

This chain joins TRBV30 and TRBJ1-3, with 9 bases lining up with TRBD1. The germline CDR1 and CDR2 sequences are GTSNPN and SVGIG (reference sequence). The CDR3 consists of 20 residues. After removal of 5 bases from V and 9 bases from J, the junction contained 29 bases not matched to a gene. The CDR3 nucleotides are TGTGCCTGGGGACTAAACCAGCGGGACAGGGTCAATCCCGCCATGGCCACCATATATTTT. Translated: CAWGLNQRDRVNPAMATIYF.

The chain links TRBV7-2 to TRBJ1-5; a weak D match, TRBD1 (6 bases). Trimming removed 2 bases from V and 4 bases from J, with 6 bases in between. The CDR3 totals 13 residues. Per germline, CDR1 SGHTA and CDR2 FQGNSA. CDR3 in amino acids: CASSLTGNQPQHF. As DNA, the CDR3 is TGTGCCAGCAGCTTAACAGGGAATCAGCCCCAGCATTTT.

V is TRBV5-1 and J is TRBJ2-1, with a possible D match to TRBD1 (5 bases). The CDR3 covers 13 residues. V shed 1 base and J shed 5 bases, with 7 bases lying between them. Germline V gives CDR1 SGHRS, CDR2 YFSETQ. This CDR3 is CASSLPRDNEQFF. The CDR3 DNA follows: TGCGCCAGCAGCTTGCCCAGGGACAATGAGCAGTTCTTC.

The gene calls are TRBV5-1 and TRBJ2-1; 7 bases line up with TRBD1. The CDR3 loop spans 16 amino acids. The trim removed 2 bases at V and 4 bases at J, leaving 9 bases unmatched. Germline values: CDR1 SGHRS, CDR2 YFSETQ. The CDR3 nucleotides read TGCGCCAGCAGCTTTGCCCCCGGGACAGTATACAATGAGCAGTTCTTC. This gives the protein CASSFAPGTVYNEQFF.

A few counts support this clone. The chain joins TRBV6-4 to TRBJ1-2; 9 bases match TRBD1. V was clipped by 0 bases and J by 7 bases; unmatched bases: 6. This CDR3 is built from 15 residues. Germline assignment: CDR1 MRHNA and CDR2 SNTAGT. This chain's CDR3 is CASSDSYRGHPGYTF. The DNA for the CDR3 is TGTGCCAGCAGTGACTCATACAGGGGGCATCCTGGCTACACCTTC.

This clone showed up just once. This chain links TRBV15 with TRBJ1-1, with D tentatively TRBD1 (5 bases). Trimming took off 2 bases at V and 1 base at J, with 8 bases between the two ends. The germline V gene has CDR1 LNHNV and CDR2 YYDKDF (reference sequence). This CDR3 comprises 14 residues. The DNA of the CDR3 is TGTGCCACCAGCAGACGAGACAGGAACACTGAAGCTTTCTTT. Residues: CATSRRDRNTEAFF. The full variable domain, its missing parts supplied by reference TRBV15 and TRBJ1-1, is DAMVIQNPRYQVTQFGKPVTLSCSQTLNHNVMYWYQQKSSQAPKLLFHYYDKDFNNEADTPDNFQSRRPNTSFCFLDIRSPGLGDTAMYLCATSRRDRNTEAFFGQGTRLTVV.

The chain has TRBV29-1 and TRBJ2-1; the match to TRBD2 covers 9 bases. This CDR3 is 15 amino acids long. J was trimmed by 4 bases and V by 4 bases; bases with no gene match: 8. Germline CDR1 and CDR2: SQVTM and ANQGSEA. CDR3 region: CSVGGGDTQYNEQFF. In DNA form, the CDR3 reads TGCAGCGTTGGCGGGGGGGACACCCAATACAATGAGCAGTTCTTC.

The genes are TRBV4-1 and TRBJ1-2; D is ambiguous. Germline loops: CDR1 MGHRA, CDR2 YSYEKL. V lost 0 bases to trimming and J lost 8 bases, with 13 bases between them. The CDR3 runs to 14 residues. The chain's CDR3 is CASSQDPAGLGYTF. DNA of the CDR3: TGCGCCAGCAGCCAAGATCCGGCAGGCTTAGGCTACACCTTC.

This clone was recorded a few times. The J gene is TRBJ1-4, the V gene TRBV6-5; D possibly corresponds to TRBD1 (6 bases). The length of the CDR3 is 15 residues. The V and J ends lost 2 bases and 2 bases respectively, with 9 bases between them. CDR1 and CDR2 from the germline V gene are MNHEY and SVGAGI. CDR3 sequence reads: CASSYTTGTNEKLFF. Written as DNA, the CDR3 is TGTGCCAGCAGTTACACCACAGGGACTAATGAAAAACTGTTTTTT.

This chain joins TRBV2 and TRBJ1-1; 9 bases match TRBD1. The CDR3 has 14 amino acids. CDR1 and CDR2 (germline): SNHLY, FYNNEI. V dropped 4 bases and J dropped 0; count of bases not matched to a gene: 0. The DNA for the CDR3 is TGTGCCAGCAGTGGGACAGGGGTGAACACTGAAGCTTTCTTT. This codes for CASSGTGVNTEAFF.

V usage is TRBV27 and J usage is TRBJ1-5; D possibly corresponds to TRBD1 (5 bases). CDR3 length: 13 amino acids. Germline V gives CDR1 MNHEY, CDR2 SMNVEV (reference sequence). The ends were cut back, 3 bases at V and 4 bases at J, with 7 bases in the middle. CDR3 nucleotides: TGTGCCAGCAGTTTCGGGGGAAATCAGCCCCAGCATTTT. As protein: CASSFGGNQPQHF.

The chain joins TRBV15 to TRBJ1-2, with 7 bases lining up with TRBD1. V trimming: 3 bases; J trimming: 9 bases; junction bases outside the gene matches: 10. There are 14 residues in the CDR3. CDR1 is LNHNV and CDR2 is YYDKDF in the germline V gene (reference sequence). Here the CDR3 reads CATSSRRTGQSYTF. CDR3 DNA: TGTGCCACCAGCAGCCGCCGGACAGGCCAGAGCTACACCTTC.

Regarding this clone: The sample carries other DNA sequences with the same CDR3. CDR3 coding DNA: TGTGCCAGCAGCGTAGGCGGCCAAGAGACCCAGTACTTC. Amino acid sequence: CASSVGGQETQYF. The V and J genes are TRBV9 and TRBJ2-5; D is undetermined. With 0 bases removed from V and 1 base from J, the gap between germline ends came to 4 bases. The CDR3 runs to 13 residues. The germline V gene has CDR1 SGDLS and CDR2 YYNGEE.

The chain is built from TRBV28 and TRBJ1-4; TRBD1 might be the D (6 bases). Germline CDR1 reads MDHEN; CDR2 reads SYDVKM. This CDR3 comprises 14 residues. Trimming took 10 bases from V and 5 from J, leaving 17 bases between them. In DNA, the CDR3 is TGTGCCACCACCCCAGGGGCGGTAAATGAAAAACTGTTTTTT. Translating it yields CATTPGAVNEKLFF.

This chain connects TRBV19 to TRBJ1-2, with a weak D call TRBD1 (6 bases). Germline V gene lookup returns CDR1 LNHDA and CDR2 SQIVND (reference sequence). The CDR3 loop spans 12 amino acids. Trimming left V 7 bases short and J 8 bases short, with 14 bases between. The CDR3 bases are TGTGCCAGTACCCGGACAGATCAGGGCTACACCTTC. It specifies CASTRTDQGYTF.

This sequence joins TRBV6-1 and TRBJ2-7; 8 bases match TRBD2. Germline CDR1 and CDR2: MNHNS and SASEGT. This CDR3 region has 13 residues. The ends lost 5 bases at V and 2 bases at J; junction bases unmatched: 2. The CDR3, as DNA: TGTGCCAGCAGTTTAGCGGGGCCCTACGAGCAGTACTTC. It yields the protein CASSLAGPYEQYF.

This rearrangement joins TRBV30 to TRBJ1-2; D remains unclear. CDR1 is GTSNPN, CDR2 SVGIG, per germline (reference sequence). The CDR3 extends over 12 amino acids. Trimming shortened V by 4 bases and J by 6 bases, and 12 bases separated the two germline ends. The CDR3: CAWTGSGDGYTF. DNA of the CDR3: TGTGCCTGGACTGGGAGCGGCGATGGCTACACCTTC. The full variable domain, its missing parts supplied by reference TRBV30 and TRBJ1-2, is SQTIHQWPATLVQPVGSPLSLECTVEGTSNPNLYWYRQAAGRGLQLLFYSVGIGQISSEVPQNLSASRPQDRQFILSSKKLLLSDSGFYLCAWTGSGDGYTFGSGTRLTVV.

The J gene is TRBJ2-5, the V gene TRBV4-2, with 15 bases identical to TRBD2. V was pared by 3 bases and J by 5 bases, with 7 bases of the junction left unmatched. The CDR3 length is 17 residues. Germline V CDR1 and CDR2: LGHNA, YNFKEQ. The CDR3 region is CASSHQEGTSGRETQYF. The DNA for the CDR3 is TGTGCCAGCAGCCATCAAGAGGGGACTAGCGGGAGGGAGACCCAGTACTTC.

The rearrangement uses TRBV2 and TRBJ2-5; no firm D call. The germline V gene encodes CDR1 SNHLY and CDR2 FYNNEI. This CDR3 contains 14 residues. V was clipped by 0 bases and J by 0 bases, with 5 bases between them. The CDR3 is CASSEARDQETQYF. CDR3 nucleotide sequence: TGTGCCAGCAGTGAAGCCCGGGACCAAGAGACCCAGTACTTC.

This clone has only one observation. V usage is TRBV2 and J usage is TRBJ1-2; D gene unclear. V gave up 7 bases and J gave up 0 bases, with 9 bases separating them. The CDR3 is 13 residues long. Germline V CDR1 and CDR2: SNHLY, FYNNEI. The CDR3 sequence: CASKTGANYGYTF. CDR3 nucleotide sequence: TGTGCCAGCAAAACCGGAGCTAACTATGGCTACACCTTC.